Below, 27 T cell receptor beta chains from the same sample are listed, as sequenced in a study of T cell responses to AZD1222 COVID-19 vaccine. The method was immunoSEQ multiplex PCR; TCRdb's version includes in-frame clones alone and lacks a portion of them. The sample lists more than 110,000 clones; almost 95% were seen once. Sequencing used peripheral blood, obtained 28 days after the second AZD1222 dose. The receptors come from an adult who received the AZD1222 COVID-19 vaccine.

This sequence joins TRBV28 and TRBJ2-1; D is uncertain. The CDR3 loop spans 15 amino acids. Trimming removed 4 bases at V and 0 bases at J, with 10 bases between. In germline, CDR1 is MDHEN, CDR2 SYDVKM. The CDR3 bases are TGTGCCAGCAGTTCCAGATGGAGCTCCTACAATGAGCAGTTCTTC. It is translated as CASSSRWSSYNEQFF.

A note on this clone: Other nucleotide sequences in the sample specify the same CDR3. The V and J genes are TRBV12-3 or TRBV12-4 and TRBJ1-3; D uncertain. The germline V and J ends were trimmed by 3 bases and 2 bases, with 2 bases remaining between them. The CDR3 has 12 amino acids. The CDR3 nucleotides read TGTGCCAGCAGTTTTGCTGGAAACACCATATATTTT. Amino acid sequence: CASSFAGNTIYF.

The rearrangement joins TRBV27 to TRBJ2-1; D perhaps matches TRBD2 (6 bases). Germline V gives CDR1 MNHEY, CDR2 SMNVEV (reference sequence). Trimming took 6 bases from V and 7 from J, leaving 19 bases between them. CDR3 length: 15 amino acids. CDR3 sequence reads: CASRDSGAGGNEQFF. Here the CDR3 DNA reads TGTGCCAGCAGGGACTCGGGAGCTGGGGGAAATGAGCAGTTCTTC.

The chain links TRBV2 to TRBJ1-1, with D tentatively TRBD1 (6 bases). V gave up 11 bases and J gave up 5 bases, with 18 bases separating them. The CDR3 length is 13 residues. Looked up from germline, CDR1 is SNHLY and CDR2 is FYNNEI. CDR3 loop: CAGMGQGFTEAFF. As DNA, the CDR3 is TGTGCCGGCATGGGGCAGGGGTTTACTGAAGCTTTCTTT.

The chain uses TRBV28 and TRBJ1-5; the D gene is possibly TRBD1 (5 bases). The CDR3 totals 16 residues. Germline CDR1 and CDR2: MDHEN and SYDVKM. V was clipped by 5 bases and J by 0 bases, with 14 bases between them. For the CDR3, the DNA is TGTGCCAGCAGTATAGGGACTGATTATAGCAATCAGCCCCAGCATTTT. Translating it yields CASSIGTDYSNQPQHF.

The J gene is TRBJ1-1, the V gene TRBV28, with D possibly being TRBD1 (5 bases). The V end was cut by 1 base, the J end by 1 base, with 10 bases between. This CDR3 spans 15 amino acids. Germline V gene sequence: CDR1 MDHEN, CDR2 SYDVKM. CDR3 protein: CASSLFGGTNTEAFF. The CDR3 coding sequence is TGTGCCAGCAGTTTATTCGGGGGTACGAACACTGAAGCTTTCTTT.

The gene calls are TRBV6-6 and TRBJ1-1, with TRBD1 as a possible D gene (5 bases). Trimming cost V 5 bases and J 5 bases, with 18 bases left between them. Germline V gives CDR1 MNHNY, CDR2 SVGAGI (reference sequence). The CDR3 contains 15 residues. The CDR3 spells CASSRGTIGRTEAFF. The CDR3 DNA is TGTGCCAGCAGTCGTGGGACCATCGGGCGGACTGAAGCTTTCTTT.

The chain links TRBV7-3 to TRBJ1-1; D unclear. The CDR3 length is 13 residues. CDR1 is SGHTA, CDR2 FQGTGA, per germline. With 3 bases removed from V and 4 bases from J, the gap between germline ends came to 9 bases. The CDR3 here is CASSFGRGTEAFF. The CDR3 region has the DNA TGTGCCAGCAGCTTCGGCCGGGGCACTGAAGCTTTCTTT.

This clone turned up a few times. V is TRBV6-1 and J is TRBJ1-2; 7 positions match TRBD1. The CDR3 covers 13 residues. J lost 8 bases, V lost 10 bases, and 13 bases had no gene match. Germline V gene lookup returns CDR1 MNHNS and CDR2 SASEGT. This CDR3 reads CATRDRATVGYTF. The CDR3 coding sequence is TGTGCCACCCGGGACAGAGCCACAGTAGGCTACACCTTC.

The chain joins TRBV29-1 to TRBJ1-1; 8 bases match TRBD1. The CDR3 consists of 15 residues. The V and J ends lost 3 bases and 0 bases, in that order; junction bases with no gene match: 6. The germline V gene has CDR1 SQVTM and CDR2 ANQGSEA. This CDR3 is CSVEGRGQMNTEAFF. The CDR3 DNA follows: TGCAGCGTTGAGGGCAGGGGGCAAATGAACACTGAAGCTTTCTTT.

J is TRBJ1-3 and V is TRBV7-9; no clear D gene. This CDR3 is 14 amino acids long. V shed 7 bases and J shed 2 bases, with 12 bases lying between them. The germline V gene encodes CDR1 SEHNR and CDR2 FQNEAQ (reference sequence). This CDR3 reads CASNRADPGNTIYF. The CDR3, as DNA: TGTGCCAGCAATAGGGCAGATCCTGGAAACACCATATATTTT. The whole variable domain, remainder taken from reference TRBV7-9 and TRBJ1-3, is DTGVSQNPRHKITKRGQNVTFRCDPISEHNRLYWYRQTLGQGPEFLTYFQNEAQLEKSRLLSDRFSAERPKGSFSTLEIQRTEQGDSAMYLCASNRADPGNTIYFGEGSWLTVV.

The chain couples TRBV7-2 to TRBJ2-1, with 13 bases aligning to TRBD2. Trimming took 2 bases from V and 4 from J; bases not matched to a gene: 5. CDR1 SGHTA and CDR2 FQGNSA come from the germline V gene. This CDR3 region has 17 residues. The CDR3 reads CASSLPRGLAGYNEQFF. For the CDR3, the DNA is TGTGCCAGCAGCTTACCGAGGGGACTAGCGGGATACAATGAGCAGTTCTTC.

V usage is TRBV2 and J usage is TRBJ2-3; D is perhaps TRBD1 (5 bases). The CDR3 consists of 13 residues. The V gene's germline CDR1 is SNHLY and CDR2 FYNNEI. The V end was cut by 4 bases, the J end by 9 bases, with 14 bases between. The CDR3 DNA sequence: TGTGCCAGCAGTGTCTTGGACACTTCAACGCAGTATTTT. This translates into CASSVLDTSTQYF.

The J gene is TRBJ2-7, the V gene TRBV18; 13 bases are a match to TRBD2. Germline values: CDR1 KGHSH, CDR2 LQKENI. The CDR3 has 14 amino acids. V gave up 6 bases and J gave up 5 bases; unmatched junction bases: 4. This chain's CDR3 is CASSSGLAGDEQYF. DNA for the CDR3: TGTGCCAGCTCCAGCGGACTAGCGGGAGACGAGCAGTACTTC.

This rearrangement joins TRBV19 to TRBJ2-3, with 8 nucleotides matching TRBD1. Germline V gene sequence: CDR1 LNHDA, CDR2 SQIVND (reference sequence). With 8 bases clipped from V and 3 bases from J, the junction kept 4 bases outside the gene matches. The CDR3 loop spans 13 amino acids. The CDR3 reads CASQTGVTDTQYF. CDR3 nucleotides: TGTGCCAGTCAGACAGGGGTTACAGATACGCAGTATTTT.

The CDR3 DNA follows: TGTGCCAGCAGCTTTCCGTTAATCAGGGGGCCCTACGAGCAGTACTTC. The encoded protein is CASSFPLIRGPYEQYF. V usage is TRBV5-6 and J usage is TRBJ2-7, with TRBD1 identical over 8 bases. Germline CDR1 reads SGHDT; CDR2 reads YYEEEE. The CDR3 is 16 amino acids. Losses at the gene ends were 2 bases for V and 2 bases for J; bases not matched to a gene: 9.

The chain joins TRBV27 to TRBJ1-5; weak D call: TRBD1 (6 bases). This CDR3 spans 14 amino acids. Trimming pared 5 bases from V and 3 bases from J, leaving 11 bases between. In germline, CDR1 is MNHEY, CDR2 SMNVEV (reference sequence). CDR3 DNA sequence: TGTGCCAGCAGTATACAGGGAGTCAATCAGCCCCAGCATTTT. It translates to CASSIQGVNQPQHF.

The CDR3 protein is CSVGTGVGQPQHF. The CDR3 coding sequence is TGCAGCGTGGGGACAGGGGTTGGTCAGCCCCAGCATTTT. J is TRBJ1-5 and V is TRBV29-1; 10 nucleotides match TRBD1. Trimming took 6 bases from V and 6 from J; bases not matched to a gene: 5. The CDR3 runs 13 residues. Germline V gene data show CDR1 as SQVTM and CDR2 as ANQGSEA.

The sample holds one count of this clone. In nucleotides, the CDR3 is TGTGCCAGCAGCCCAGGGACAGGGGAGTCCAACTATGGCTACACCTTC. Translated, it gives CASSPGTGESNYGYTF. This chain links TRBV7-9 with TRBJ1-2, with TRBD1 identical over 10 bases. Per the germline V gene, CDR1 is SEHNR and CDR2 is FQNEAQ (reference sequence). The CDR3 consists of 16 residues. V was pared by 5 bases and J by 2 bases, with 8 bases of the junction left unmatched.

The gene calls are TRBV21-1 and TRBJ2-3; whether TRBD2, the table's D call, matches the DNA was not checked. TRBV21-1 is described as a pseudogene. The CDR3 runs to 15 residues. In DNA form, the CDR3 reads TGTGCCAGCAGCGCTCACGGGACTAGCACAGATACGCAGTATTTT. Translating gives CASSAHGTSTDTQYF.

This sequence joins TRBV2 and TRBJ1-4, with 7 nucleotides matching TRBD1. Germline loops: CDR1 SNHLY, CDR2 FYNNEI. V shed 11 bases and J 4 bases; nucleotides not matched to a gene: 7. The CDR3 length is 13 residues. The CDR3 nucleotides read TGTGCCTCCAGGGACAGCCGTAATGAAAAACTGTTTTTT. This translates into CASRDSRNEKLFF.

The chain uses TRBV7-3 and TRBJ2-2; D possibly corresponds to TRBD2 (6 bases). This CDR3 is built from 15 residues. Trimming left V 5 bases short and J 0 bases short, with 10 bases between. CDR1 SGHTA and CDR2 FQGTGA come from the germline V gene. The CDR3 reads CASSPGLANTGELFF. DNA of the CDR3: TGTGCCAGCAGCCCGGGACTTGCGAACACCGGGGAGCTGTTTTTT.

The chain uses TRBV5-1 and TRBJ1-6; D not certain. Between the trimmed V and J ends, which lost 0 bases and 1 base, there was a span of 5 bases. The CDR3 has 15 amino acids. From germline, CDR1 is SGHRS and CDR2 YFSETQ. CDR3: CASSLVSSYNSPLHF. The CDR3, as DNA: TGCGCCAGCAGCTTGGTCTCTTCCTATAATTCACCCCTCCACTTT.

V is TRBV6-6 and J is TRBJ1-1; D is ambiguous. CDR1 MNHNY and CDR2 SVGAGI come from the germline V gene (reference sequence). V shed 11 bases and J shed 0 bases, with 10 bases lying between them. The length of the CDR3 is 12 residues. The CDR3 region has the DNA TGTGCCTCCGGACGGTTGAACACTGAAGCTTTCTTT. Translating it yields CASGRLNTEAFF.

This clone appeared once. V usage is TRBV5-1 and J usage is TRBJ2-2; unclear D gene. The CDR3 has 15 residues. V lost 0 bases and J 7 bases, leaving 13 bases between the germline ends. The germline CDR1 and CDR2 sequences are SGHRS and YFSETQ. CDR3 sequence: CASSLGSGSGGELFF. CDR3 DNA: TGCGCCAGCAGCTTGGGTTCTGGGTCCGGCGGGGAGCTGTTTTTT.

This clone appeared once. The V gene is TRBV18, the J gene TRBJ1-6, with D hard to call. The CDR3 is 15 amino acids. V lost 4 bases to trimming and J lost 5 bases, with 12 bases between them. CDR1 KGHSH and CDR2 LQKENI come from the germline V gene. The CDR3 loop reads CASSLRTVDNSPLHF. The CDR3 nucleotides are TGTGCCAGCTCACTGCGGACTGTTGATAATTCACCCCTCCACTTT.

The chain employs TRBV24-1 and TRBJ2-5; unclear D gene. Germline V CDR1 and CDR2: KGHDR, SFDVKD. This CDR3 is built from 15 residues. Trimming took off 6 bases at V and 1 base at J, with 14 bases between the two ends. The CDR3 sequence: CATSSGWSAQETQYF. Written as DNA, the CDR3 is TGTGCCACCAGTAGTGGCTGGTCGGCCCAAGAGACCCAGTACTTC.